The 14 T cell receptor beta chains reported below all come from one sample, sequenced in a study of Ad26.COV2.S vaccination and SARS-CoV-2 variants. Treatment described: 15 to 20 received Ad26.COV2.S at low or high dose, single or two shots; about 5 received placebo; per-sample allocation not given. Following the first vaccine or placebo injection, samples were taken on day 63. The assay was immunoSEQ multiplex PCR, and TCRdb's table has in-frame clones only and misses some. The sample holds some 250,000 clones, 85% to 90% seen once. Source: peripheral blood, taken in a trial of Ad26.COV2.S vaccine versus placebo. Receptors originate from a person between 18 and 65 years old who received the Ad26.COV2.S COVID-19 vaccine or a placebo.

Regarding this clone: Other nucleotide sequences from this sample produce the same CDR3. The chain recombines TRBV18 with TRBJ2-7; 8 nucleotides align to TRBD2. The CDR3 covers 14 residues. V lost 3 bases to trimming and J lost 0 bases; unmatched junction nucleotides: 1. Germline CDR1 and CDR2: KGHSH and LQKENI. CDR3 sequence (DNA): TGTGCCAGCTCACCGGGACTAGGCTCCTACGAGCAGTACTTC. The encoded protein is CASSPGLGSYEQYF.

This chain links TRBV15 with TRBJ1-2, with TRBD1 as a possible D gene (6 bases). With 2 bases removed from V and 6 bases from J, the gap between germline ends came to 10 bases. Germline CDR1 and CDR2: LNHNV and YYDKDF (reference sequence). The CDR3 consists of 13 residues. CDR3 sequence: CATSRQGRDGYTF. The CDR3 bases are TGTGCCACCAGCAGACAGGGGAGAGATGGCTACACCTTC.

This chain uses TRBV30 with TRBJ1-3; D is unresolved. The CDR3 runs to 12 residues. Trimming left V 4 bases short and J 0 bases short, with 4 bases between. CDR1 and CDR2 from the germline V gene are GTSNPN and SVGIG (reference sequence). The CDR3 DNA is TGTGCCTGGACGAACTCTGGAAACACCATATATTTT. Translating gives CAWTNSGNTIYF.

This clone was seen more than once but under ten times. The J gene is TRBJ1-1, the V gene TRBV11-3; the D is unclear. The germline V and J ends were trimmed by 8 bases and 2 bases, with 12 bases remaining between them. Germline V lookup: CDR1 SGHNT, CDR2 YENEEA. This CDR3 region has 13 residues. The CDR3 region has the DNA TGTGCCAGCCAAGGGCAGAGCAACACTGAAGCTTTCTTT. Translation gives CASQGQSNTEAFF.

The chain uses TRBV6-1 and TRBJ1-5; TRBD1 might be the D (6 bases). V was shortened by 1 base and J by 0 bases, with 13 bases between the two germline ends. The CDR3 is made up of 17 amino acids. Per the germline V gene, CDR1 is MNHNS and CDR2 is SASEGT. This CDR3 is CASSEEGHLYSNQPQHF. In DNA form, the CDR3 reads TGTGCCAGCAGTGAAGAGGGACACCTTTATAGCAATCAGCCCCAGCATTTT.

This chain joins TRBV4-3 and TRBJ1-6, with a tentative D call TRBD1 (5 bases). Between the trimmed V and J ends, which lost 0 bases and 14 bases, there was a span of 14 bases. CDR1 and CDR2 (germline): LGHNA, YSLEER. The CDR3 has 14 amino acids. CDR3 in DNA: TGCGCCAGCAGCCAAGATCCTGGGGCCCCTTCCCTCCACTTT. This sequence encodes CASSQDPGAPSLHF.

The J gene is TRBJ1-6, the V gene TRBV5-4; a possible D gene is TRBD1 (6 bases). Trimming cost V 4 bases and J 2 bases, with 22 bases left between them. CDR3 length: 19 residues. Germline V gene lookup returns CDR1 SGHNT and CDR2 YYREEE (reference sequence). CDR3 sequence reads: CASSIGRARGVTYNSPLHF. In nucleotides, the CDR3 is TGTGCCAGCAGCATAGGACGGGCCAGGGGAGTAACCTATAATTCACCCCTCCACTTT. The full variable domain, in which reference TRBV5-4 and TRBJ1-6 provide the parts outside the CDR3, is ETGVTQSPTHLIKTRGQQVTLRCSSQSGHNTVSWYQQALGQGPQFIFQYYREEENGRGNFPPRFSGLQFPNYSSELNVNALELDDSALYLCASSIGRARGVTYNSPLHFGNGTRLTVT.

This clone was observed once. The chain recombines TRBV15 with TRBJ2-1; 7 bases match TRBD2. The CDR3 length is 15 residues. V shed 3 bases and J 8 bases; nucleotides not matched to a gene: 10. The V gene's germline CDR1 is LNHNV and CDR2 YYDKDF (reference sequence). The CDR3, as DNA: TGTGCCACCAGCAGGGAAAAATGGGGGGGTCATGAGCAGTTCTTC. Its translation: CATSREKWGGHEQFF.

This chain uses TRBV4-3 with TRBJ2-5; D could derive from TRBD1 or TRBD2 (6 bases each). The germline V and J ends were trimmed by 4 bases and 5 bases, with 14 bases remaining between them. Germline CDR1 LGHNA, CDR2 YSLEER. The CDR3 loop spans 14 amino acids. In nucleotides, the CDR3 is TGCGCCAGCAGCCCCGTAGGGGGGTGGGAGACCCAGTACTTC. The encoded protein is CASSPVGGWETQYF.

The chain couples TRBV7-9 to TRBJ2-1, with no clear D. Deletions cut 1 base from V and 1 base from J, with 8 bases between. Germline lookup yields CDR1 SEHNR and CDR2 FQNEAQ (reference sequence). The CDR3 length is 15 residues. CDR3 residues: CASSLGAASYNEQFF. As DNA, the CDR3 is TGTGCCAGCAGCTTAGGAGCAGCTTCCTACAATGAGCAGTTCTTC.

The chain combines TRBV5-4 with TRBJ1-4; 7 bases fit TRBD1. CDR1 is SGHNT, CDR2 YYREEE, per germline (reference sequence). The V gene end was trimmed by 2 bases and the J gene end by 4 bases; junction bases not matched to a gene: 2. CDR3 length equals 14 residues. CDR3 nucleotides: TGTGCCAGCAGCTTCGGGACAGTTAATGAAAAACTGTTTTTT. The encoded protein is CASSFGTVNEKLFF.

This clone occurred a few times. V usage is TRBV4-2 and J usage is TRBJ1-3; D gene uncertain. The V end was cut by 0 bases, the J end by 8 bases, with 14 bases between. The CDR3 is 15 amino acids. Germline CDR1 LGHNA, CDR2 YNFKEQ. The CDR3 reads CASSQDKGTGYTIYF. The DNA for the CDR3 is TGTGCCAGCAGCCAAGACAAGGGCACGGGTTACACCATATATTTT.

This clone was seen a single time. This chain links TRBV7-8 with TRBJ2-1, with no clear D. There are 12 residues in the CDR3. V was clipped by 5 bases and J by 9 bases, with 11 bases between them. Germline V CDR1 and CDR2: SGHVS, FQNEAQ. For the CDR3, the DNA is TGTGCCAGCAGCCCAACAGAGACTGAGCAGTTCTTC. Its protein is CASSPTETEQFF.

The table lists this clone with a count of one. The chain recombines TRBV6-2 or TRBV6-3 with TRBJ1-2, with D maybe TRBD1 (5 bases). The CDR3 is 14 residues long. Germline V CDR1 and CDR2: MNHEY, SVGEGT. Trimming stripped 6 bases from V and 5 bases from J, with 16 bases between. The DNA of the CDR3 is TGTGCCAGCAGCCACAAACTGACAGCATATGGCTACACCTTC. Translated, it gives CASSHKLTAYGYTF.